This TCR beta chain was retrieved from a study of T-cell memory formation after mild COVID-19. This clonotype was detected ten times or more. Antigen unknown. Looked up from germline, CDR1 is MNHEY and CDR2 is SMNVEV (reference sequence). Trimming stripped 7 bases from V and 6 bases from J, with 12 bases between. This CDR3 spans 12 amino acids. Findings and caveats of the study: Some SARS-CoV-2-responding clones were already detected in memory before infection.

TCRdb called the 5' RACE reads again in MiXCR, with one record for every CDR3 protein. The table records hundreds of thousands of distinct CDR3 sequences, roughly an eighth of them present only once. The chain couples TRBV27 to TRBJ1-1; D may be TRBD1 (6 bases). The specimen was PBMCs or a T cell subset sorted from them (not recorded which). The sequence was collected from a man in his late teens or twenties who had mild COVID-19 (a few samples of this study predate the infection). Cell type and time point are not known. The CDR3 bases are TGTGCCAGCATAGGTTGGGGGCCTGAAGCTTTCTTT. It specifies CASIGWGPEAFF.